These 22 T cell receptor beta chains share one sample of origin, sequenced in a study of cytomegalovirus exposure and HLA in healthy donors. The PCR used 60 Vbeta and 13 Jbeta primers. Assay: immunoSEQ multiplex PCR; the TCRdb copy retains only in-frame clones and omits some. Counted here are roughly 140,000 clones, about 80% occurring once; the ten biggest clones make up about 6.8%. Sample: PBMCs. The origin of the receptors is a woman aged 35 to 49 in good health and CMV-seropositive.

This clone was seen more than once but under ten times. In DNA form, the CDR3 reads TGTGCCACTGCCGAACTAGCGGGAGAGAGCAATGAGCAGTTCTTC. Translation gives CATAELAGESNEQFF. The rearrangement uses TRBV6-4 and TRBJ2-1, with TRBD2 matching 11 bases. CDR1 MRHNA and CDR2 SNTAGT come from the germline V gene. This CDR3 region has 15 residues. Germline trimming cut 10 bases from V and 6 bases from J; bases unmatched to any gene: 11.

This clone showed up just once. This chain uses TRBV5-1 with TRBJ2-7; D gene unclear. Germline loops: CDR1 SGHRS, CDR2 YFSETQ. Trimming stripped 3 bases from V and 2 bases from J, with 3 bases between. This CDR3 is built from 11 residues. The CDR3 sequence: CASSSTYEQYF. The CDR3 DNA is TGCGCCAGCAGCTCCACCTACGAGCAGTACTTC. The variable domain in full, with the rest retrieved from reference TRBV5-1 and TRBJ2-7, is KAGVTQTPRYLIKTRGQQVTLSCSPISGHRSVSWYQQTPGQGLQFLFEYFSETQRNKGNFPGRFSGRQFSNSRSEMNVSTLELGDSALYLCASSSTYEQYFGPGTRLTVT.

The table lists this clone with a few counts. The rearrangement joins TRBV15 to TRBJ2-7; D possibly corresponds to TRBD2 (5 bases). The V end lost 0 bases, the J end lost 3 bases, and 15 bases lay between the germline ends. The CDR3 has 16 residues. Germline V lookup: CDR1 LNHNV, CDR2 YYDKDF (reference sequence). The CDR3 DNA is TGTGCCACCAGCAGAGATCCATTCCGGGATAGCTACGAGCAGTACTTC. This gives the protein CATSRDPFRDSYEQYF.

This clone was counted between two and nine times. The CDR3 loop is CAIAQGARDSGTDTQYF. CDR3 nucleotides: TGTGCCATCGCGCAGGGGGCGAGGGATTCGGGCACAGATACGCAGTATTTT. This sequence joins TRBV18 and TRBJ2-3; 8 bases line up with TRBD1. The CDR3 totals 17 residues. The ends lost 10 bases at V and 1 base at J; junction bases unmatched: 16. Germline CDR1 reads KGHSH; CDR2 reads LQKENI.

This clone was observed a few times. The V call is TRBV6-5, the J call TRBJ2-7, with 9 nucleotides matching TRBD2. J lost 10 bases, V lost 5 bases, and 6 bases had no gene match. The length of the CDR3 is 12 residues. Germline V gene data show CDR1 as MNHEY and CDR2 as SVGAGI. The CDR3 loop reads CASSLSGGPQYF. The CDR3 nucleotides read TGTGCCAGCAGTCTGAGCGGGGGGCCCCAGTACTTC.

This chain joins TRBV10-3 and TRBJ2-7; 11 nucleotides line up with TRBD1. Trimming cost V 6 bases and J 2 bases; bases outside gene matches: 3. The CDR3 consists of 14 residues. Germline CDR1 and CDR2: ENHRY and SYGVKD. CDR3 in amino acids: CAIRGQGGTYEQYF. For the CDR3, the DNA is TGTGCCATCAGGGGACAGGGGGGTACCTACGAGCAGTACTTC.

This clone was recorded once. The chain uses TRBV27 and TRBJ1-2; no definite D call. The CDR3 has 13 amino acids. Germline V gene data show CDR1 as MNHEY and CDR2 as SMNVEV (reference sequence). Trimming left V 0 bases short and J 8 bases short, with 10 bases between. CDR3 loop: CASSLSRLAGYTF. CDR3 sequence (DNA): TGTGCCAGCAGTTTATCCCGTTTAGCGGGCTACACCTTC.

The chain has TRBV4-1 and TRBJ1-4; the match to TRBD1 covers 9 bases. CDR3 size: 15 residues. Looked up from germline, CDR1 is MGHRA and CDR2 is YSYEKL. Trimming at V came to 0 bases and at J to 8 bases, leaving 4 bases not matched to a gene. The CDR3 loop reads CASSQEGTGWEKLFF. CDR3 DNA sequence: TGCGCCAGCAGCCAAGAAGGGACAGGGTGGGAAAAACTGTTTTTT.

The CDR3 reads CASRTSGYEQYF. The CDR3 DNA is TGTGCCAGCAGGACTAGCGGATACGAGCAGTACTTC. The chain links TRBV2 to TRBJ2-7; the match to TRBD2 covers 9 bases. The ends lost 6 bases at V and 4 bases at J; junction bases unmatched: 1. In germline, CDR1 is SNHLY, CDR2 FYNNEI. The CDR3 spans 12 residues.

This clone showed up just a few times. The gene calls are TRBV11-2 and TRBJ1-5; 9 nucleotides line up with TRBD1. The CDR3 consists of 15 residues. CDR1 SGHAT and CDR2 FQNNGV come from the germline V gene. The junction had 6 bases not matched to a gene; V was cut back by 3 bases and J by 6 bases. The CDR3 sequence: CASSFLQGASQPQHF. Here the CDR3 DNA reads TGTGCCAGCAGCTTCCTACAGGGGGCTAGTCAGCCCCAGCATTTT.

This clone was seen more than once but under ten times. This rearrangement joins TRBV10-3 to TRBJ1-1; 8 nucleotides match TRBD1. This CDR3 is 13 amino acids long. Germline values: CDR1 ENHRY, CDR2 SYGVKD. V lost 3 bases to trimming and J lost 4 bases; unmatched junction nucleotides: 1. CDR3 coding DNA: TGTGCCATCAGTGACAGGGGGCCCACTGAAGCTTTCTTT. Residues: CAISDRGPTEAFF.

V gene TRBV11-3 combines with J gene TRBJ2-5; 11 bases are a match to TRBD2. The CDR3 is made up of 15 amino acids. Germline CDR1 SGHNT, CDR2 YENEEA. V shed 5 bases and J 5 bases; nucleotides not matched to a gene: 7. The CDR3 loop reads CASSIAGGPRETQYF. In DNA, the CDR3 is TGTGCCAGCAGCATAGCGGGAGGGCCGAGGGAGACCCAGTACTTC.

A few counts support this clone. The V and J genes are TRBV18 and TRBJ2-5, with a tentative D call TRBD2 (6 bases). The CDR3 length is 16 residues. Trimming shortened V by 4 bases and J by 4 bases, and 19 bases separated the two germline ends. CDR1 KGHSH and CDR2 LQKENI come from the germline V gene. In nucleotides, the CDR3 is TGTGCCAGCTCACAGGCCGGAGGGAGCTGGGGAGAGACCCAGTACTTC. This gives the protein CASSQAGGSWGETQYF. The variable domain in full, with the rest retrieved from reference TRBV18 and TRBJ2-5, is NAGVMQNPRHLVRRRGQEARLRCSPMKGHSHVYWYRQLPEEGLKFMVYLQKENIIDESGMPKERFSAEFPKEGPSILRIQQVVRGDSAAYFCASSQAGGSWGETQYFGPGTRLLVL.

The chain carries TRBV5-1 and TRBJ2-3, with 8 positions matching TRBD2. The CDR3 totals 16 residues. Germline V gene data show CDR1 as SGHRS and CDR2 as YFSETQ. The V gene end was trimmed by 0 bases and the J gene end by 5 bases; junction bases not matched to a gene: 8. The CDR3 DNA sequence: TGCGCCAGCAGCTTGGGTGGAGCGGGAGTTGGAGATACGCAGTATTTT. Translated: CASSLGGAGVGDTQYF. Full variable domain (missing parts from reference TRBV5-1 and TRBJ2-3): KAGVTQTPRYLIKTRGQQVTLSCSPISGHRSVSWYQQTPGQGLQFLFEYFSETQRNKGNFPGRFSGRQFSNSRSEMNVSTLELGDSALYLCASSLGGAGVGDTQYFGPGTRLTVL.

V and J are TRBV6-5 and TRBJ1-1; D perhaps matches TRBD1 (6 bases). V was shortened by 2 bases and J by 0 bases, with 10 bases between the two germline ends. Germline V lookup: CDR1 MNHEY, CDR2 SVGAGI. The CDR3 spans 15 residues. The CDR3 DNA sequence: TGTGCCAGCAGTTACACCCCAGGGGTGAACACTGAAGCTTTCTTT. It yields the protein CASSYTPGVNTEAFF.

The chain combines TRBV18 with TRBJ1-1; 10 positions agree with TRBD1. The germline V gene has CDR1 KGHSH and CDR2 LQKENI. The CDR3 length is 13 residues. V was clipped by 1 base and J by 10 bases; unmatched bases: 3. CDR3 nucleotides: TGTGCCAGCTCACCACTGGGACAGGGGACAGCTTTCTTT. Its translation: CASSPLGQGTAFF.

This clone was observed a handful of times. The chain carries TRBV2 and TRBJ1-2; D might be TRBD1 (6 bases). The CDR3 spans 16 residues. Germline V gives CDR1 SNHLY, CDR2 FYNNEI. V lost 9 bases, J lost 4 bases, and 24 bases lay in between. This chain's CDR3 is CARTRGGAGVGYGYTF. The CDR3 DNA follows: TGTGCCAGAACCCGAGGGGGGGCAGGAGTGGGCTATGGCTACACCTTC.

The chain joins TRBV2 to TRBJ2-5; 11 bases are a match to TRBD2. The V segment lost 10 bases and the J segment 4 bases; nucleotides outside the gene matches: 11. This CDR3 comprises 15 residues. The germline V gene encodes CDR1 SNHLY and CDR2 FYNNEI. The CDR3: CANLAGGLSGETQYF. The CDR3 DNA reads TGTGCCAACCTAGCGGGAGGTTTATCAGGAGAGACCCAGTACTTC.

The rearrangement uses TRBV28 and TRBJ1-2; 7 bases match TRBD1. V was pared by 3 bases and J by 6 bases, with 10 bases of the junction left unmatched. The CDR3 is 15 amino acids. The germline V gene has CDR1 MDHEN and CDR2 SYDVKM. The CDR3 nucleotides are TGTGCCAGCAGTTTCTACAGGGGATATACCGATGGCTACACCTTC. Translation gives CASSFYRGYTDGYTF.

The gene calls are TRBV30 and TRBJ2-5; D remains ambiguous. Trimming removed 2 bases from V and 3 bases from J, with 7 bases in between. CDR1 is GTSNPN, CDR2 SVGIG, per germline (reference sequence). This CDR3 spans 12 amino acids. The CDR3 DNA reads TGTGCCTGGAGTAGAGAAGAAGAGACCCAGTACTTC. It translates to CAWSREEETQYF.

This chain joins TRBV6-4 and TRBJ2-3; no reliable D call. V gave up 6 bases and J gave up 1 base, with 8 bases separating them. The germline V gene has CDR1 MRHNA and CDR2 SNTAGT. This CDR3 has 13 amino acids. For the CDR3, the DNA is TGTGCCAGCAGCCTGGCGGGCACAGATACGCAGTATTTT. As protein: CASSLAGTDTQYF.

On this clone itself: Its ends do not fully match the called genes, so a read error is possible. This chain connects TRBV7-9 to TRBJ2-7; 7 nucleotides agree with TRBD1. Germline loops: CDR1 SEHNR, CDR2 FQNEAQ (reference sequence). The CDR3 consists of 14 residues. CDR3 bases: TGTTCCAGCAGACCAACAGGGGTCGGGTACGAGCAGTACTTC. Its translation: CSSRPTGVGYEQYF.